The TCR beta chain under discussion was sequenced for a study of beta chain features in type 1 diabetes (dated by TCRdb to the late 2010s). As for the study more broadly: Patients and healthy donors did not differ in mean age, gender distribution, total cell number or subset yield. The study compared TCRB repertoires of sorted circulating CD4+ T cell subsets between recently diagnosed type 1 diabetes patients and matched healthy donors. Regulatory and stem cell-like memory subsets were isolated from only 8 patients and about eight healthy donors, whereas naive and central memory subsets came from all 30 or so donors. A total of roughly 99,000,000 sorted cells were examined across all samples, and the number of cells per subset was strongly correlated with RNA yield.

Regarding this clone: Which antigen it targets is not known. Base quality data are lacking; no much larger clone is found one base away.

Results the study describes overall, beyond this receptor: Naive, central memory and regulatory TCRB repertoires appeared to be more alike among patients than among healthy donors. In all four CD4+ subsets, TCRB CDR3 length was moderately but significantly shorter in type 1 diabetes patients. Sequencing cDNA rather than genomic DNA could over-represent highly expressing activated cells, although activation and CD3 levels did not differ between groups. HLA sub-analyses involved small numbers of individuals, so any influence of HLA type on TCRB rearrangement remained unresolved. Fewer insertions and more nucleotide deletions at VDJ recombination sites were observed in patients with type 1 diabetes, implying thymic rearrangement abnormalities. Shorter templates might be favored by PCR, yet because patient and control samples were amplified and corrected together, any such skew would affect both groups equally.

In the germline V gene, CDR1 corresponds to WSHSY and CDR2 to SAAADI. Trimming accounts for 4 bases at V and 8 bases at J, while the number of junction bases matched to no gene is 10. The CDR3 has 15 amino acids, counting the end cysteine and phenylalanine. The DNA shown is the 45-base CDR3, in frame from base 1. Each donor gave one peripheral blood draw, averaging roughly 120 mL, which was collected into heparinised tubes. A BD FACSAria II was used to sort naive, central memory, regulatory and stem cell-like memory CD4+ T cells with a panel that included CD45RO, CCR7, CD25, CD127, CD95 and CD27. A purity above 95% was achieved for all sorted populations. PBMCs were isolated immediately by Lymphoprep density gradient centrifugation and stained directly without culture. To minimize batch effects, samples were stained and sorted in pairs, one healthy donor with one patient per experiment. The entire amount of isolated RNA was reverse transcribed using the High Capacity cDNA Reverse Transcription Kit, so the sequenced TCRB transcripts were expressed ones. Deep immunoSEQ sequencing was performed on naive, central memory and regulatory T cell samples, with an average of approximately 4 million total reads per sample. Sorted cells were lysed in RLT buffer and RNA was extracted with DNase-treated RNeasy Micro or Mini kits, depending on cell number. To prevent cross-contamination, every cell subset was processed on its own, while patient and healthy donor samples were processed together. The immunoSEQ multiplex PCR was used to amplify TCRB sequences from cDNA, generating 87-bp fragments that spanned the CDR3 region. Amplicons were sequenced on the Illumina HiSeq platform. As for how the authors treated the data: Synthetic template baselines were used to correct PCR bias computationally, reads within Hamming distance 2 were collapsed together, and singletons that could not be merged were discarded. Reads were aligned to IMGT to assign V, D and J genes, CDR3 length, and insertions or deletions at six rearrangement sites. Within each subset, clonotype counts were normalized to the number of sorted cells before true diversity and Gini coefficients were calculated with the tcR R package. The overlap coefficient, calculated on TCRB nucleotide sequences, was used to quantify repertoire sharing. Entries here come from immuneACCESS through TCRdb and include only in-frame sequences with V and J called. Some clones fail to appear in such tables; in the studies checked, an unresolved V gene covers under half of the shortfall, and the cause of the remainder is unknown. Clonal size and the V and J genes are those of that table, whereas D and trimming came from the DNA. Here the sample has tens of thousands of clones; around 69% occur a single time. Of the sample, roughly 4.2% is held by the ten largest clones.

The receptor was isolated from a man aged 18-30 years with type 1 diabetes. The V and J genes are TRBV10-2 and TRBJ1-4; 7 bases in between match TRBD1. The specimen sequenced was Tregs from blood. In the paper's terms, the cell subset or site label means: regulatory CD4+ T cells. The CDR3: CASSADREDNEKLFF. Read as DNA, the sequence is TGCGCCAGCAGTGCCGACAGGGAAGACAACGAAAAACTGTTTTTT.